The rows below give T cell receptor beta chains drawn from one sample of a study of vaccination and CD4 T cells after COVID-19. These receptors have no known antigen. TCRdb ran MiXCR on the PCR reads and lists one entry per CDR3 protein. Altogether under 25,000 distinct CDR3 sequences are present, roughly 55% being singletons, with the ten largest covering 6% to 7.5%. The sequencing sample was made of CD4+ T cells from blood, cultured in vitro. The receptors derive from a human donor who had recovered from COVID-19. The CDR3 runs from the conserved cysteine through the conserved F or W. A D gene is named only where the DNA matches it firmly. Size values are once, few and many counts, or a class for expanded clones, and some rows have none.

CDR3aa: CASSLERREGYGYTF; CDR3nt: TGTGCCAGCAGCTTAGAACGCCGCGAGGGATATGGCTACACCTTC; d_gene: NA; v_gene: TRBV7-9; abundance: few; j_gene: TRBJ1-2
CDR3aa: CAISGQGRTYEQYF; CDR3nt: TGTGCCATCAGTGGACAGGGGCGAACCTACGAGCAGTACTTC; d_gene: TRBD1; v_gene: TRBV10-3; abundance: NA; j_gene: TRBJ2-7
CDR3aa: CSASNYEQYF; CDR3nt: TGCAGTGCTTCGAACTACGAGCAGTACTTC; d_gene: NA; v_gene: TRBV20-1; abundance: NA; j_gene: TRBJ2-7
CDR3aa: CASSQGREGGETQYF; CDR3nt: TGTGCCAGCAGCCAAGGTCGGGAGGGAGGTGAGACCCAGTACTTC; d_gene: TRBD2; v_gene: TRBV4-2; abundance: NA; j_gene: TRBJ2-5
CDR3aa: CASSSRLAGAETQYF; CDR3nt: TGTGCCAGCAGCTCTCGACTAGCGGGGGCGGAGACCCAGTACTTC; d_gene: TRBD2; v_gene: TRBV7-2; abundance: NA; j_gene: TRBJ2-5
CDR3aa: CASSFSGHNQPQHF; CDR3nt: TGTGCCAGCAGTTTCAGCGGGCACAATCAGCCCCAGCATTTT; d_gene: NA; v_gene: TRBV12-3/TRBV12-4; abundance: NA; j_gene: TRBJ1-5
CDR3aa: CASSFLSGSDGEQFF; CDR3nt: TGTGCCAGCAGTTTTCTAAGCGGGAGTGACGGTGAGCAGTTCTTC; d_gene: TRBD2; v_gene: TRBV12-3/TRBV12-4; abundance: NA; j_gene: TRBJ2-1
CDR3aa: CASKPADRETQYF; CDR3nt: TGTGCCAGTAAGCCCGCGGACCGAGAGACCCAGTACTTC; d_gene: NA; v_gene: TRBV19; abundance: NA; j_gene: TRBJ2-5
CDR3aa: CASLSGTGDRVSYGYTF; CDR3nt: TGTGCCAGCCTCTCCGGGACAGGGGATCGAGTCAGCTATGGCTACACCTTC; d_gene: TRBD1; v_gene: TRBV19; abundance: NA; j_gene: TRBJ1-2
CDR3aa: CASSIEAGSVINQPQHF; CDR3nt: TGTGCCAGTAGTATAGAAGCAGGCTCAGTTATCAATCAGCCCCAGCATTTT; d_gene: NA; v_gene: TRBV19; abundance: few; j_gene: TRBJ1-5
CDR3aa: CASSLRLAGADTQYF; CDR3nt: TGTGCCAGCAGCCTTAGACTAGCGGGAGCAGATACGCAGTATTTT; d_gene: TRBD2; v_gene: TRBV3-1; abundance: once; j_gene: TRBJ2-3
CDR3aa: CASSLVSGTYEQYF; CDR3nt: TGCGCCAGCAGCTTGGTTTCGGGGACCTACGAGCAGTACTTT; d_gene: NA; v_gene: TRBV5-1; abundance: once; j_gene: TRBJ2-7
CDR3aa: CASSSSPSPLHF; CDR3nt: TGTGCCAGCAGCTCTTCACCCTCACCCCTCCACTTT; d_gene: NA; v_gene: TRBV12-3/TRBV12-4; abundance: NA; j_gene: TRBJ1-6
CDR3aa: CATSGTGLGEETQYF; CDR3nt: TGTGCCACCAGCGGGACAGGGTTAGGAGAAGAGACCCAGTACTTC; d_gene: TRBD1; v_gene: TRBV24-1; abundance: NA; j_gene: TRBJ2-5
CDR3aa: CASSPQGGSNQPQHF; CDR3nt: TGTGCCAGCAGTCCCCAGGGCGGTAGCAATCAGCCCCAGCATTTT; d_gene: NA; v_gene: TRBV6-2/TRBV6-3; abundance: few; j_gene: TRBJ1-5
CDR3aa: CASSQGGTSKTQYF; CDR3nt: TGCGCCAGCAGCCAAGGGGGGACCTCGAAAACGCAGTATTTT; d_gene: NA; v_gene: TRBV4-3; abundance: NA; j_gene: TRBJ2-3
CDR3aa: CSARGDLSNTGELFF; CDR3nt: TGCAGTGCTAGAGGGGACCTCTCGAACACCGGGGAGCTGTTTTTT; d_gene: NA; v_gene: TRBV20-1; abundance: NA; j_gene: TRBJ2-2
CDR3aa: CSARGPSGRTDPYEQYF; CDR3nt: TGCAGTGCTAGAGGACCTAGCGGGAGGACGGACCCCTACGAGCAGTACTTC; d_gene: TRBD2; v_gene: TRBV20-1; abundance: NA; j_gene: TRBJ2-7
CDR3aa: CASSLQGGEQYF; CDR3nt: TGCGCCAGCAGCTTACAGGGAGGCGAGCAGTACTTC; d_gene: NA; v_gene: TRBV5-1; abundance: NA; j_gene: TRBJ2-7
CDR3aa: CASSRGGRGYTF; CDR3nt: TGTGCCAGCTCCCGAGGGGGGCGCGGCTACACCTTC; d_gene: NA; v_gene: TRBV2; abundance: few; j_gene: TRBJ1-2
CDR3aa: CASSRSGLDETQYF; CDR3nt: TGTGCCAGCAGCCGTTCGGGACTAGATGAGACCCAGTACTTC; d_gene: TRBD2; v_gene: TRBV7-7; abundance: few; j_gene: TRBJ2-5
CDR3aa: CASSPPPQVAKNIQYF; CDR3nt: TGTGCCAGCAGCCCCCCGCCCCAGGTAGCCAAAAACATTCAGTACTTC; d_gene: NA; v_gene: TRBV14; abundance: NA; j_gene: TRBJ2-4
CDR3aa: CASSFARDRARDTQYF; CDR3nt: TGTGCCAGCAGTTTTGCCCGGGACAGGGCTAGAGATACGCAGTATTTT; d_gene: TRBD1; v_gene: TRBV27; abundance: NA; j_gene: TRBJ2-3
CDR3aa: CASYGTGGSNTEAFF; CDR3nt: TGTGCCAGCTACGGGACAGGGGGTTCGAACACTGAAGCTTTCTTT; d_gene: TRBD1; v_gene: TRBV28; abundance: few; j_gene: TRBJ1-1
CDR3aa: CNATHPGKIYEQYF; CDR3nt: TGCAATGCTACTCACCCCGGGAAAATCTACGAGCAGTACTTC; d_gene: NA; v_gene: TRBV20-1; abundance: NA; j_gene: TRBJ2-7
CDR3aa: CASSLRLGQGNSPLHF; CDR3nt: TGTGCCAGCAGTTTAAGGCTGGGACAGGGTAATTCACCCCTCCACTTT; d_gene: TRBD1; v_gene: TRBV27; abundance: once; j_gene: TRBJ1-6
CDR3aa: CAISESSYEQYF; CDR3nt: TGTGCCATCAGTGAGTCGTCCTACGAGCAGTACTTC; d_gene: NA; v_gene: TRBV10-3; abundance: NA; j_gene: TRBJ2-7
CDR3aa: CSAVSLAGDNEQFF; CDR3nt: TGCAGTGCCGTATCACTAGCGGGGGACAATGAGCAGTTCTTC; d_gene: TRBD2; v_gene: TRBV20-1; abundance: few; j_gene: TRBJ2-1
CDR3aa: CASSLAGSEGYTF; CDR3nt: TGTGCCAGCAGCTTAGCAGGATCGGAGGGCTACACCTTC; d_gene: NA; v_gene: TRBV7-3; abundance: NA; j_gene: TRBJ1-2
CDR3aa: CSAPTRASSTDTQYF; CDR3nt: TGCAGTGCTCCAACTAGAGCTTCTAGCACAGATACGCAGTATTTT; d_gene: NA; v_gene: TRBV20-1; abundance: once; j_gene: TRBJ2-3
CDR3aa: CASSLEAGTSGTDTQYF; CDR3nt: TGTGCCAGCAGCTTAGAGGCCGGGACTAGCGGGACAGATACGCAGTATTTT; d_gene: TRBD2; v_gene: TRBV7-8; abundance: NA; j_gene: TRBJ2-3
CDR3aa: CSAGQDAGVRETQYF; CDR3nt: TGCAGTGCTGGCCAGGACGCGGGAGTCCGGGAGACCCAGTACTTC; d_gene: TRBD2; v_gene: TRBV20-1; abundance: NA; j_gene: TRBJ2-5
CDR3aa: CASTPLGSGRGYTF; CDR3nt: TGTGCCAGCACCCCCCTCGGGTCCGGACGTGGCTACACCTTC; d_gene: NA; v_gene: TRBV2; abundance: NA; j_gene: TRBJ1-2
CDR3aa: CASSSYSGTGEQTQYF; CDR3nt: TGTGCCAGCAGTTCCTATTCCGGGACAGGGGAGCAGACCCAGTACTTC; d_gene: TRBD1; v_gene: TRBV12-3/TRBV12-4; abundance: NA; j_gene: TRBJ2-5
CDR3aa: CASSPTTSTDTQYF; CDR3nt: TGTGCCAGCAGCCCGACTACAAGCACAGATACGCAGTATTTT; d_gene: NA; v_gene: TRBV7-3; abundance: NA; j_gene: TRBJ2-3
CDR3aa: CASSLVTGRGTEAFF; CDR3nt: TGTGCCAGCAGCTTAGTGACAGGGAGGGGCACTGAAGCTTTCTTT; d_gene: TRBD1; v_gene: TRBV5-4; abundance: once; j_gene: TRBJ1-1
CDR3aa: CASSLSSRGETQYF; CDR3nt: TGTGCCAGCAGCTTATCGAGCAGGGGAGAGACCCAGTACTTC; d_gene: NA; v_gene: TRBV7-9; abundance: medium-sized; j_gene: TRBJ2-5
CDR3aa: CAISESGTVGTDTQYF; CDR3nt: TGTGCCATCAGTGAGTCAGGGACGGTGGGCACAGATACGCAGTATTTT; d_gene: NA; v_gene: TRBV10-3; abundance: NA; j_gene: TRBJ2-3
CDR3aa: CSAREPLGRRRVSYNEQFF; CDR3nt: TGCAGTGCTAGAGAGCCCCTGGGGCGGAGGCGGGTCTCCTACAATGAGCAGTTCTTC; d_gene: NA; v_gene: TRBV20-1; abundance: few; j_gene: TRBJ2-1
CDR3aa: CASSSQGRDTGELFF; CDR3nt: TGTGCCAGCAGCTCACAGGGTCGTGACACCGGGGAGCTGTTTTTT; d_gene: NA; v_gene: TRBV7-2; abundance: NA; j_gene: TRBJ2-2
CDR3aa: CASSWVGDRGPVSNQPQHF; CDR3nt: TGTGCCAGCAGTTGGGTGGGGGACAGGGGGCCGGTTAGCAATCAGCCCCAGCATTTT; d_gene: TRBD1; v_gene: TRBV6-5; abundance: few; j_gene: TRBJ1-5
CDR3aa: CASTLVGAGELFF; CDR3nt: TGTGCCAGCACCTTAGTAGGGGCCGGGGAGCTGTTTTTT; d_gene: NA; v_gene: TRBV7-9; abundance: few; j_gene: TRBJ2-2
CDR3aa: CASSQDRGYAYEQYF; CDR3nt: TGTGCCAGCAGCCAAGACAGGGGATATGCCTACGAGCAGTACTTC; d_gene: NA; v_gene: TRBV4-2; abundance: once; j_gene: TRBJ2-7
CDR3aa: CASSLNGQNSGNTIYF; CDR3nt: TGTGCCAGCAGCTTAAATGGGCAGAACTCTGGAAACACCATATATTTT; d_gene: NA; v_gene: TRBV7-2; abundance: NA; j_gene: TRBJ1-3
CDR3aa: CSASLGTSGSYEQYF; CDR3nt: TGCAGTGCTAGCCTCGGGACTAGCGGTTCCTACGAGCAGTACTTC; d_gene: TRBD2; v_gene: TRBV20-1; abundance: few; j_gene: TRBJ2-7
CDR3aa: CAWSAEGDTQYF; CDR3nt: TGTGCCTGGAGTGCGGAGGGAGATACGCAGTATTTT; d_gene: NA; v_gene: TRBV30; abundance: NA; j_gene: TRBJ2-3
CDR3aa: CAGFQTSESYNEQFF; CDR3nt: TGTGCCGGCTTCCAGACTAGCGAGTCCTACAATGAGCAGTTCTTC; d_gene: NA; v_gene: TRBV21-1; abundance: NA; j_gene: TRBJ2-1
CDR3aa: CASSQVGYGYTF; CDR3nt: TGTGCCAGCAGCCAGGTCGGCTATGGCTACACCTTC; d_gene: NA; v_gene: TRBV28; abundance: NA; j_gene: TRBJ1-2
CDR3aa: CASSFGQGNEKLFF; CDR3nt: TGTGCCAGCAGCTTTGGGCAGGGAAATGAAAAACTGTTTTTT; d_gene: NA; v_gene: TRBV7-9; abundance: NA; j_gene: TRBJ1-4
CDR3aa: CAISERDVDNEQFF; CDR3nt: TGTGCCATCAGTGAGAGGGATGTGGACAATGAGCAGTTCTTC; d_gene: NA; v_gene: TRBV10-3; abundance: NA; j_gene: TRBJ2-1
CDR3aa: CASSLRHLRRVQETQYF; CDR3nt: TGTGCCAGCAGTTTACGCCACCTCCGACGGGTCCAAGAGACCCAGTACTTC; d_gene: NA; v_gene: TRBV28; abundance: NA; j_gene: TRBJ2-5
CDR3aa: CASSLDHRDYQPQHF; CDR3nt: TGTGCCAGCAGCTTAGATCACAGGGACTATCAGCCCCAGCATTTT; d_gene: NA; v_gene: TRBV11-3; abundance: NA; j_gene: TRBJ1-5
CDR3aa: CASSEDKASSAFF; CDR3nt: TGTGCCAGCAGCGAGGACAAAGCTTCTTCGGCTTTCTTT; d_gene: NA; v_gene: TRBV6-4; abundance: few; j_gene: TRBJ1-1
CDR3aa: CASSGGRPGETQYF; CDR3nt: TGTGCCAGCAGCGGAGGGAGGCCGGGGGAGACCCAGTACTTC; d_gene: NA; v_gene: TRBV2; abundance: NA; j_gene: TRBJ2-5
CDR3aa: CAWSRREELETQYF; CDR3nt: TGTGCCTGGAGTCGGAGGGAGGAGTTGGAGACCCAGTACTTC; d_gene: NA; v_gene: TRBV30; abundance: NA; j_gene: TRBJ2-5
CDR3aa: CSARDATAAGGSYEQYF; CDR3nt: TGCAGTGCTAGAGATGCGACTGCGGCGGGAGGTTCCTACGAGCAGTACTTC; d_gene: TRBD2; v_gene: TRBV20-1; abundance: few; j_gene: TRBJ2-7
CDR3aa: CASSEVAGNQPQHF; CDR3nt: TGCGCCAGCAGTGAGGTAGCGGGGAATCAGCCCCAGCATTTT; d_gene: NA; v_gene: TRBV10-2; abundance: NA; j_gene: TRBJ1-5
CDR3aa: CASSVGQGGNEKLFF; CDR3nt: TGTGCCAGCAGCGTGGGACAGGGCGGTAATGAAAAACTGTTTTTT; d_gene: TRBD1; v_gene: TRBV7-9; abundance: NA; j_gene: TRBJ1-4
CDR3aa: CASRSAGALQETQYF; CDR3nt: TGCGCCAGCAGATCGGCGGGAGCCCTCCAAGAGACCCAGTACTTC; d_gene: TRBD2; v_gene: TRBV10-2; abundance: NA; j_gene: TRBJ2-5